One TCR beta chain is described in this entry. This record comes from a study of monozygotic twins with inflammatory bowel disease. The CDR3 covers 17 residues. CDR1 MNHEY and CDR2 SVGEGT come from the germline V gene. Eight separate reactions per sample yielded the cDNA. TCRdb re-called the 5' RACE reads; every CDR3 protein appears as one record, without DNA. The table counts about 380,000 distinct CDR3 sequences; roughly 2.6% lies in the top ten. Sequencing was done on a sample of blood. V gene TRBV6-2 or TRBV6-3 combines with J gene TRBJ2-3; the TCRdb D gene call, TRBD2, has no DNA to confirm it. The TCR comes from a human donor with ulcerative colitis or Crohn's disease, or a healthy co-twin of an affected twin (not recorded which). The CDR3 loop is CASTDPITSGKTDTQYF.